This passage covers 13 T cell receptor beta chains from one sample sequenced in a study of T cells in Graves' hyperthyroidism and ophthalmopathy. Amplified regions were TCR beta CDR3 sequences from RNA transcripts. A first-round RT-PCR of the TCR CDR3 used the HTBI primer set. Using its own MiXCR run on the multiplex PCR reads, TCRdb lists one record per CDR3 protein. Counted here are 480,000 or so distinct CDR3 sequences, about 45% occurring once; the ten biggest clones make up about 40%. The source material was peripheral blood or thyroid tissue (not recorded which). The receptors come from an adult woman with Graves' disease, either hyperthyroidism or ophthalmopathy (not recorded which).

This clonotype was counted at least ten times. V usage is TRBV7-9 and J usage is TRBJ1-1; no reliable D call. CDR3 length: 13 amino acids. The germline V gene has CDR1 SEHNR and CDR2 FQNEAQ (reference sequence). The germline V and J ends were trimmed by 6 bases and 3 bases, with 11 bases remaining between them. This CDR3 reads CASRNWTDTEAFF. CDR3 nucleotide sequence: TGTGCCAGCAGGAATTGGACGGACACTGAAGCTTTCTTT.

Comment on this clonotype: With a much larger clone just one base away, this may be a read error. The chain employs TRBV7-2 and TRBJ2-7, with D uncertain. There are 13 residues in the CDR3. The germline V gene encodes CDR1 SGHTA and CDR2 FQGNSA. CDR3 sequence (DNA): TGTGCCAGCAGCTTAGCGACTCACTACGAGCAGCACTTC. Protein sequence: CASSLATHYEQHF.

This clonotype was detected many times. The rearrangement links TRBV7-8 to TRBJ2-6; D unclear. The CDR3 sequence is 17 residues long. Trimming stripped 0 bases from V and 2 bases from J, with 11 bases between. Germline-derived CDR1 and CDR2 are SGHVS and FQNEAQ. CDR3 sequence (DNA): TGTGCCAGCAGCTTAGCGACCCAGGCCCCTGGGGCCAACGTCCTGACTTTC. Translating it yields CASSLATQAPGANVLTF.

The chain uses TRBV29-1 and TRBJ2-5; 7 bases align to TRBD1. The germline V gene encodes CDR1 SQVTM and CDR2 ANQGSEA. This CDR3 is built from 12 residues. Here the CDR3 reads CRRTGAGETQYF. The CDR3 nucleotides are TGCAGACGAACAGGGGCCGGGGAGACCCAGTACTTC. The entire variable domain, with the rest obtained from reference TRBV29-1 and TRBJ2-5, is as follows: SAVISQKPSRDICQRGTSLTIQCQVDSQVTMMFWYRQQPGQSLTLIATANQGSEATYESGFVIDKFPISRPNLTFSTLTVSNMSPEDSSIYLCRRTGAGETQYFGPGTRLLVL.

Many counts were recorded for this clonotype. The chain has TRBV7-9 and TRBJ2-7, with 7 bases identical to TRBD1. CDR3 length equals 13 residues. Trimming took 5 bases from V and 3 from J; bases not matched to a gene: 4. Germline V gives CDR1 SEHNR, CDR2 FQNEAQ (reference sequence). The CDR3 sequence is CASSPDRNYEQYF. In nucleotides, the CDR3 is TGTGCCAGCAGCCCGGACAGGAACTACGAGCAGTACTTC.

This chain joins TRBV10-2 and TRBJ2-5; the match to TRBD2 covers 14 bases. The J segment lost 5 bases and the V segment lost 6 bases, leaving 8 bases of the junction unmatched. This CDR3 is built from 16 residues. CDR1 and CDR2 (germline): WSHSY, SAAADI. DNA of the CDR3: TGCGCCAGCAGGGAACCGGGACTAGCGGGAGACGAGACCCAGTACTTC. Its translation: CASREPGLAGDETQYF.

This clonotype came up many times. The gene calls are TRBV5-1 and TRBJ2-2, with 8 nucleotides matching TRBD1. This CDR3 has 16 residues. V was pared by 9 bases and J by 1 base, with 11 bases of the junction left unmatched. CDR1 and CDR2 from the germline V gene are SGHRS and YFSETQ. The CDR3, as DNA: TGCGCCAACGCTTCGTACGGGACAGGGAACACCGGGGAGCTGTTTTTT. It specifies CANASYGTGNTGELFF.

In this sample, this clonotype turned up many times. The V gene is TRBV7-8, the J gene TRBJ2-3, with D maybe TRBD2 (5 bases). The germline V gene encodes CDR1 SGHVS and CDR2 FQNEAQ. Trimming removed 1 base at V and 1 base at J, with 9 bases between. This CDR3 region has 15 residues. The CDR3 loop reads CASSLDGLGTDTQYF. The DNA for the CDR3 is TGTGCCAGCAGCTTAGACGGACTGGGCACAGATACGCAGTATTTT.

In its sample, this clonotype was seen many times. This chain uses TRBV10-2 with TRBJ2-7; 9 nucleotides align to TRBD2. The J segment lost 3 bases and the V segment lost 4 bases, leaving 4 bases of the junction unmatched. This CDR3 is built from 14 residues. The germline CDR1 and CDR2 sequences are WSHSY and SAAADI. Written as DNA, the CDR3 is TGCGCCAGCAGTGCATCTAGCGGGATCTACGAGCAGTACTTC. Translating it yields CASSASSGIYEQYF.

The chain uses TRBV15 and TRBJ1-2, with TRBD1 identical over 8 bases. The CDR3 is 16 residues long. The J segment lost 7 bases and the V segment lost 4 bases, leaving 14 bases of the junction unmatched. CDR1 and CDR2 (germline): LNHNV, YYDKDF (reference sequence). CDR3: CATSTERTGPGGGYTF. DNA of the CDR3: TGTGCCACCAGCACGGAGCGGACAGGGCCCGGGGGTGGCTACACCTTC.

This clonotype was observed many times. The rearrangement uses TRBV3-2 and TRBJ2-7; TRBD1 reflects the table's D call only, with no check against the DNA. TRBV3-2 corresponds to a pseudogene. The CDR3 covers 14 residues. The CDR3 sequence: CASRLGRGLFRQYF. The CDR3 bases are TGTGCCAGCAGGCTAGGACGGGGTCTTTTCCGGCAGTACTTC.

This clonotype has only a few counts. The rearrangement links TRBV11-1 to TRBJ2-7, with 8 bases identical to TRBD1. This CDR3 has 13 amino acids. V was pared by 8 bases and J by 2 bases, with 5 bases of the junction left unmatched. The V gene's germline CDR1 is SGHAT and CDR2 FQDESV (reference sequence). CDR3 protein: CASRQGRTYEQYF. The CDR3 nucleotides read TGTGCCAGCCGACAGGGGCGAACCTACGAGCAGTACTTC.

This rearrangement joins TRBV20-1 to TRBJ1-5; no firm D call. The V end was cut by 1 base, the J end by 3 bases, with 7 bases between. This CDR3 region has 13 residues. In germline, CDR1 is DFQATT, CDR2 SNEGSKA (reference sequence). The CDR3 DNA reads TGCAGTGCTAGAGCCAGCGCCAATCAGCCCCAGCATTTT. Protein sequence: CSARASANQPQHF.